This TCR beta chain was captured in a study of response to subunit inactivated influenza vaccine. This clonotype has a handful of counts. The target antigen is unknown. One entry per CDR3 protein, called by TCRdb with MiXCR from the RT-PCR reads. Here the sample spans more than 450,000 distinct CDR3 sequences, around 8% being singletons. V lost 6 bases to trimming and J lost 5 bases; unmatched junction nucleotides: 10. Germline V gene sequence: CDR1 LNHNV, CDR2 YYDKDF (reference sequence). This CDR3 contains 15 residues. The study's findings and limits: After each seasonal influenza vaccination, few new T cells are recruited, the authors suggested.

This specimen was PBMCs from blood, taken around 2 years after vaccination. The chain is built from TRBV15 and TRBJ2-1; TRBD2 agrees at 7 bases. This clonotype was obtained from a man between 50 and 75 years old who received an inactivated influenza vaccine. The CDR3 here is CATRAGGSQNNEQFF. For the CDR3, the DNA is TGTGCCACCAGGGCGGGCGGGAGTCAAAACAATGAGCAGTTCTTC.